What follows are 32 T cell receptor beta chains derived from one specimen sequenced in a study of OX40 agonist ivuxolimab in advanced cancers. Profiled with immunoSEQ multiplex PCR; TCRdb holds only in-frame clones, not every one. The sample consists of roughly 77,000 clones, 80% to 95% of them appearing once. The material sequenced was CD4+ or CD8+ T cells sorted from blood, taken in a trial of the OX40 agonist ivuxolimab. These receptor sequences come from an adult with an advanced solid tumor such as melanoma, head and neck, liver or kidney cancer.

The chain links TRBV7-9 to TRBJ1-2, with a tentative D call TRBD1 (5 bases). The CDR3 spans 16 residues. V dropped 5 bases and J dropped 0 bases, with 16 bases sitting between them. CDR1 and CDR2 (germline): SEHNR, FQNEAQ (reference sequence). In nucleotides, the CDR3 is TGTGCCAGCAGCCCGAGTGGGGACGTCTCTAACTATGGCTACACCTTC. Translated, it gives CASSPSGDVSNYGYTF.

The J gene is TRBJ2-3, the V gene TRBV28, with 10 positions matching TRBD2. J gave up 3 bases and V 4 bases, and 4 bases lay outside the gene matches. The CDR3 spans 15 residues. CDR1 and CDR2 (germline): MDHEN, SYDVKM. CDR3 coding DNA: TGTGCCAGCAGTTATAGCGGGGGGAGGACAGATACGCAGTATTTT. Translated, it gives CASSYSGGRTDTQYF.

J is TRBJ1-1 and V is TRBV5-1; no clear D gene. Germline CDR1 reads SGHRS; CDR2 reads YFSETQ. The CDR3 covers 13 residues. With 1 base removed from V and 11 bases from J, the gap between germline ends came to 15 bases. This CDR3 reads CASSLSAENRAFF. CDR3 DNA: TGCGCCAGCAGCTTGTCCGCGGAAAATAGGGCTTTCTTT.

The chain employs TRBV6-6 and TRBJ1-1; D remains ambiguous. CDR3 size: 13 residues. Trimming pared 8 bases from V and 3 bases from J, leaving 13 bases between. Germline lookup yields CDR1 MNHNY and CDR2 SVGAGI (reference sequence). For the CDR3, the DNA is TGTGCCAGCTCCTTCCAGGTGGACACTGAAGCTTTCTTT. Amino acids: CASSFQVDTEAFF.

V usage is TRBV11-2 and J usage is TRBJ2-7; TRBD1 matches at 8 bases. The CDR3 length is 15 residues. Germline loops: CDR1 SGHAT, CDR2 FQNNGV. V shed 2 bases and J 1 base; nucleotides not matched to a gene: 4. The chain's CDR3 is CASSLQQGVSYEQYF. The CDR3 DNA follows: TGTGCCAGCAGCTTACAACAGGGGGTTTCCTACGAGCAGTACTTC.

This chain links TRBV4-2 with TRBJ1-4; 8 bases map to TRBD1. Germline V gene lookup returns CDR1 LGHNA and CDR2 YNFKEQ. This CDR3 is 16 amino acids long. The V segment lost 3 bases and the J segment 8 bases; nucleotides outside the gene matches: 11. Here the CDR3 reads CASSQAQGAGEEKLFF. The CDR3 coding sequence is TGTGCCAGCAGCCAGGCCCAGGGGGCCGGGGAGGAAAAACTGTTTTTT.

Here the CDR3 DNA reads TGTGCCAGGAACCGGGACAGGGGCCAAGAGACCCAGTACTTC. It specifies CARNRDRGQETQYF. The rearrangement joins TRBV2 to TRBJ2-5; TRBD1 aligns across 10 bases. The germline gives CDR1 SNHLY, CDR2 FYNNEI. This CDR3 has 14 residues. Losses at the gene ends were 9 bases for V and 1 base for J; bases not matched to a gene: 5.

The chain links TRBV5-1 to TRBJ1-1; 7 nucleotides align to TRBD1. CDR3 size: 15 residues. Germline-derived CDR1 and CDR2 are SGHRS and YFSETQ. The V gene end was trimmed by 4 bases and the J gene end by 5 bases; junction bases not matched to a gene: 11. CDR3 region: CASSTRQGIQTEAFF. In DNA form, the CDR3 reads TGCGCCAGCAGCACCCGACAGGGCATTCAGACTGAAGCTTTCTTT.

This sequence joins TRBV2 and TRBJ1-3; D unresolved. Trimming took off 7 bases at V and 0 bases at J, with 10 bases between the two ends. CDR3 length: 14 amino acids. The germline CDR1 and CDR2 sequences are SNHLY and FYNNEI. The CDR3 spells CASTTGVSGNTIYF. CDR3 in DNA: TGTGCCAGCACAACGGGAGTCTCTGGAAACACCATATATTTT.

The chain has TRBV27 and TRBJ2-7; D call uncertain. The V and J ends lost 5 bases and 3 bases respectively, with 8 bases between them. The CDR3 has 12 amino acids. From germline, CDR1 is MNHEY and CDR2 SMNVEV (reference sequence). The CDR3 bases are TGTGCCAGCAGTCGAGCAGACTACGAGCAGTACTTC. The encoded protein is CASSRADYEQYF.

This chain joins TRBV7-3 and TRBJ2-7; 13 bases match TRBD2. V was clipped by 2 bases and J by 5 bases; unmatched bases: 3. The CDR3 is 15 amino acids. Per germline, CDR1 SGHTA and CDR2 FQGTGA. The CDR3 sequence is CASSLGLAGVDEQYF. CDR3 DNA sequence: TGTGCCAGCAGCTTAGGACTAGCGGGGGTTGACGAGCAGTACTTC.

The V gene is TRBV5-1, the J gene TRBJ2-5; 7 bases line up with TRBD1. The J call may be wrong; the DNA end is better matched by TRBJ2-7. CDR1 and CDR2 (germline): SGHRS, YFSETQ. This CDR3 is built from 15 residues. The CDR3 here is CASSLTTGISYEQYF. The CDR3 region has the DNA TGCGCCAGCAGCTTGACGACAGGGATCTCCTACGAGCAGTACTTC.

The chain couples TRBV10-3 to TRBJ2-1, with 12 bases matching TRBD2. The CDR3 consists of 17 residues. V was clipped by 3 bases and J by 2 bases; unmatched bases: 5. From germline, CDR1 is ENHRY and CDR2 SYGVKD. The CDR3 here is CAISDTSGGSAYNEQFF. CDR3 coding DNA: TGTGCCATCAGTGACACTAGCGGGGGGAGCGCCTACAATGAGCAGTTCTTC.

The chain recombines TRBV5-5 with TRBJ2-3; 9 bases agree with TRBD2. Looked up from germline, CDR1 is SGHKS and CDR2 is YYEKEE (reference sequence). After removal of 2 bases from V and 1 base from J, the junction contained 2 bases not matched to a gene. The CDR3 is 15 amino acids. The CDR3 DNA sequence: TGTGCCAGCAGCTTCACTAGCGGGCGCACAGATACGCAGTATTTT. Protein sequence: CASSFTSGRTDTQYF.

This clone appeared a few times. This chain connects TRBV6-6 to TRBJ1-5, with a possible D match to TRBD1 (6 bases). Trimming stripped 7 bases from V and 2 bases from J, with 18 bases between. The CDR3 totals 16 residues. The V gene's germline CDR1 is MNHNY and CDR2 SVGAGI (reference sequence). The CDR3 sequence: CASTHEGGAGNQPQHF. The DNA of the CDR3 is TGTGCCAGCACCCACGAGGGGGGGGCTGGCAATCAGCCCCAGCATTTT.

The J gene is TRBJ1-6, the V gene TRBV27, with D unclear. This CDR3 region has 15 residues. V was trimmed by 1 base and J by 4 bases, leaving 8 bases between them. Germline V gene data show CDR1 as MNHEY and CDR2 as SMNVEV (reference sequence). This chain's CDR3 is CASSLWPGYNSPLHF. CDR3 bases: TGTGCCAGCAGTTTATGGCCCGGATATAATTCACCCCTCCACTTT.

The V call is TRBV6-5, the J call TRBJ2-2; weak D call: TRBD1 (5 bases). V dropped 0 bases and J dropped 5 bases, with 13 bases sitting between them. This CDR3 region has 16 residues. Germline loops: CDR1 MNHEY, CDR2 SVGAGI. CDR3 in amino acids: CASSYSTGDFTGELFF. In DNA form, the CDR3 reads TGTGCCAGCAGTTACTCTACAGGTGACTTTACCGGGGAGCTGTTTTTT.

The rearrangement joins TRBV11-2 to TRBJ2-6, with D perhaps being TRBD1 or TRBD2 (5 bases each). Trimming pared 5 bases from V and 0 bases from J, leaving 11 bases between. The CDR3 length is 16 residues. The germline V gene has CDR1 SGHAT and CDR2 FQNNGV. This CDR3 is CASSQDGGSGANVLTF. CDR3 bases: TGTGCCAGCAGCCAAGATGGGGGCTCTGGGGCCAACGTCCTGACTTTC.

The chain is built from TRBV4-1 and TRBJ2-1, with 12 bases lining up with TRBD1. Germline V gene lookup returns CDR1 MGHRA and CDR2 YSYEKL. The CDR3 loop spans 14 amino acids. With V trimmed by 0 bases and J by 14 bases, 5 bases remained unmatched. The CDR3 here is CASSQDGGQGAEFF. The CDR3 DNA reads as TGCGCCAGCAGCCAAGATGGGGGACAGGGGGCTGAGTTCTTC.

The V gene is TRBV7-9, the J gene TRBJ1-1, with TRBD1 identical over 7 bases. V lost 1 base to trimming and J lost 12 bases; unmatched junction nucleotides: 5. CDR1 is SEHNR and CDR2 is FQNEAQ in the germline V gene (reference sequence). The CDR3 covers 12 residues. The CDR3 here is CASSLGTGATFF. The CDR3 DNA reads TGTGCCAGCAGCTTAGGAACAGGGGCAACTTTCTTT.

J is TRBJ2-3 and V is TRBV19; D is tentatively TRBD1 or TRBD2 (5 bases each). This CDR3 is built from 13 residues. Deletions cut 9 bases from V and 4 bases from J, with 14 bases between. The germline CDR1 and CDR2 sequences are LNHDA and SQIVND (reference sequence). CDR3 DNA: TGTGCCAGAGCGTCTGGGGGTCCAGATACGCAGTATTTT. It codes for CARASGGPDTQYF.

CDR3: CASRSTPSGTQYF. The CDR3, as DNA: TGTGCCAGTCGGTCCACCCCGTCTGGTACGCAGTATTTT. The chain combines TRBV13 with TRBJ2-3; D is undetermined. CDR3 size: 13 residues. V was trimmed by 9 bases and J by 8 bases, leaving 18 bases between them. Per germline, CDR1 PRHDT and CDR2 FYEKMQ (reference sequence).

This chain uses TRBV5-6 with TRBJ1-1, with 11 bases identical to TRBD1. Looked up from germline, CDR1 is SGHDT and CDR2 is YYEEEE. The CDR3 sequence is 14 residues long. The V gene end was trimmed by 2 bases and the J gene end by 4 bases; junction bases not matched to a gene: 1. CDR3 sequence (DNA): TGTGCCAGCAGCTTTGGGACAGGGGGCACTGAAGCTTTCTTT. Its protein is CASSFGTGGTEAFF.

The rearrangement uses TRBV13 and TRBJ2-3, with D possibly being TRBD2 (6 bases). CDR1 and CDR2 (germline): PRHDT, FYEKMQ (reference sequence). V shed 1 base and J shed 6 bases, with 11 bases lying between them. The CDR3 spans 14 residues. The CDR3 coding sequence is TGTGCCAGCAGCTTAGTGTTTGGGGGGGATACGCAGTATTTT. This translates into CASSLVFGGDTQYF.

This chain uses TRBV10-3 with TRBJ2-7, with D perhaps given as TRBD1 or TRBD2 (6 bases each). CDR1 and CDR2 from the germline V gene are ENHRY and SYGVKD. Deletions cut 4 bases from V and 1 base from J, with 14 bases between. CDR3 length: 15 residues. The CDR3 region has the DNA TGTGCCATCAGTGTGCAAGGGGGGCGGTCCTACGAGCAGTACTTC. The encoded protein is CAISVQGGRSYEQYF.

The chain couples TRBV6-5 to TRBJ2-7; D not certain. This CDR3 is built from 16 residues. Per the germline V gene, CDR1 is MNHEY and CDR2 is SVGAGI. The ends were cut back, 2 bases at V and 7 bases at J, with 21 bases in the middle. The CDR3 sequence: CASSYLPLGKGWEQYF. The CDR3 DNA is TGTGCCAGCAGTTACCTTCCCCTTGGGAAAGGATGGGAGCAGTACTTC.

The table lists this clone with a count of one. This sequence joins TRBV15 and TRBJ1-3, with D unclear. Germline V gene sequence: CDR1 LNHNV, CDR2 YYDKDF (reference sequence). The CDR3 totals 13 residues. The ends were cut back, 5 bases at V and 9 bases at J, with 14 bases in the middle. CDR3 sequence reads: CATSSHRGGTIYF. The CDR3 nucleotides read TGTGCCACCAGCTCCCACCGGGGAGGCACCATATATTTT.

Here the CDR3 DNA reads TGTGCCAGCATGGTAGGGGGCCTTCCTAACTATGGCTACACCTTC. Its translation is CASMVGGLPNYGYTF. V usage is TRBV2 and J usage is TRBJ1-2, with 7 positions matching TRBD1. The CDR3 has 15 residues. Germline V gene lookup returns CDR1 SNHLY and CDR2 FYNNEI. J was trimmed by 0 bases and V by 7 bases; bases with no gene match: 8.

This chain joins TRBV30 and TRBJ1-1; TRBD1 matches 9 bases. The CDR3 has 14 amino acids. J gave up 3 bases and V 0 bases, and 2 bases lay outside the gene matches. Germline assignment: CDR1 GTSNPN and CDR2 SVGIG (reference sequence). The CDR3 spells CAWSVGQGHTEAFF. The CDR3 DNA reads as TGTGCCTGGAGTGTAGGACAGGGGCACACTGAAGCTTTCTTT.

In this sample, this clone is medium-sized. V and J are TRBV6-5 and TRBJ1-2; TRBD1 agrees at 8 bases. Germline trimming cut 5 bases from V and 8 bases from J; bases unmatched to any gene: 13. The V gene's germline CDR1 is MNHEY and CDR2 SVGAGI. This CDR3 contains 15 residues. This CDR3 is CASSRLGQAINGYTF. The CDR3 DNA sequence: TGTGCCAGCAGTCGGTTGGGACAGGCTATAAACGGCTACACCTTC.

J is TRBJ1-2 and V is TRBV9, with 9 bases lining up with TRBD1. Germline CDR1 SGDLS, CDR2 YYNGEE. This CDR3 is built from 15 residues. V shed 0 bases, J shed 1 base, and the junction held 1 base outside the gene matches. CDR3 nucleotide sequence: TGTGCCAGCAGCGTAGGACAGGGGGTTAACTATGGCTACACCTTC. Protein product: CASSVGQGVNYGYTF.

V is TRBV13 and J is TRBJ1-4; 7 nucleotides line up with TRBD1. The CDR3 has 15 residues. Germline-derived CDR1 and CDR2 are PRHDT and FYEKMQ (reference sequence). J was trimmed by 8 bases and V by 4 bases; bases with no gene match: 10. The CDR3: CASSSRGFAGEKLFF. The CDR3 DNA sequence: TGTGCCAGCAGCTCCAGGGGGTTCGCTGGAGAAAAACTGTTTTTT.